The rows below give T cell receptor beta chains drawn from one sample of a study of blood T cell repertoires in COVID-19. The assay was immunoSEQ multiplex PCR, and TCRdb's table has in-frame clones only and misses some. The sample lists some 270,000 clones, roughly 83% seen once, with 5.5% to 6.5% in the top ten. The sample taken for sequencing was peripheral blood. The receptors here all came from a woman older than 75 with COVID-19, enrolled during active disease. Both conserved end residues are part of each CDR3. A D gene is named only where the DNA matches it firmly. For some rows the clone size is stated as once, few or many, or as a class when expanded; others skip it.

>few|TRBJ2-6|15|TRBV19|TRBD2
CASSAGGSGANVLTF
TGTGCCAGTAGTGCGGGGGGCTCTGGGGCCAACGTCCTGACTTTC
>-|TRBJ1-1|14|TRBV5-1|TRBD1
CASSAVRGHTEAFF
TGCGCCAGCAGCGCCGTCAGGGGGCACACTGAAGCTTTCTTT
>-|TRBJ2-4|13|TRBV6-5|TRBD1
CAIDPGQQNIQYF
TGTGCCATAGATCCGGGACAGCAAAACATTCAGTACTTC
>once|TRBJ2-1|19|TRBV18|TRBD2
CASSPPRGLAGGLNNEQFF
TGTGCCAGCTCACCACCGAGGGGACTAGCGGGGGGACTAAACAATGAGCAGTTCTTC
>-|TRBJ1-2|16|TRBV3-1/TRBV3-2|-
CASSQVDLVPVNGYTF
TGTGCCAGCAGCCAAGTTGATTTGGTGCCGGTGAATGGCTACACCTTC
>-|TRBJ2-1|14|TRBV5-5|-
CASSLRPDNNEQFF
TGTGCCAGCAGCTTGAGGCCGGACAACAATGAGCAGTTCTTC
>-|TRBJ1-1|15|TRBV4-1|TRBD1
CASSQEGDRGLVAFF
TGCGCCAGCAGCCAAGAGGGGGACAGGGGGCTGGTAGCTTTCTTT
>-|TRBJ2-2|15|TRBV5-1|-
CASSPGQTNTGELFF
TGCGCCAGCAGCCCTGGACAGACGAACACCGGGGAGCTGTTTTTT
>many|TRBJ1-1|17|TRBV19|-
CASSMGSGEIMNTEAFF
TGTGCCAGTAGTATGGGATCGGGGGAGATCATGAACACTGAAGCTTTCTTT
>-|TRBJ2-7|15|TRBV27|TRBD2
CASSLSGLAGYEQYF
TGTGCCAGCAGTTTATCTGGGCTAGCGGGGTACGAGCAGTACTTC
>-|TRBJ1-1|17|TRBV19|TRBD1
CASRRIYAGGLHTEAFF
TGTGCCAGCCGGAGGATTTATGCAGGGGGCCTTCACACTGAAGCTTTCTTT
>-|TRBJ1-6|17|TRBV6-2/TRBV6-3|-
CASSPLNPEPYNSPLHF
TGTGCCAGCAGCCCTCTCAACCCCGAGCCCTATAATTCACCCCTCCACTTT
>once|TRBJ1-1|12|TRBV5-8|TRBD1
CASNRGSTEAFF
TGTGCCAGCAACAGGGGTAGCACTGAAGCTTTCTTT
>-|TRBJ2-7|12|TRBV12-3/TRBV12-4|-
CASSFRLYEQYF
TGTGCCAGCAGTTTCAGACTGTACGAGCAGTACTTC
>-|TRBJ2-2|16|TRBV2|TRBD1
CASGRGGRGNTGELFF
TGTGCCAGCGGGCGAGGGGGCCGGGGGAACACCGGGGAGCTGTTTTTT
>-|TRBJ1-1|15|TRBV5-5|-
CASSLSSSENTEAFF
TGTGCCAGCAGCTTGTCGTCGTCAGAGAACACTGAAGCTTTCTTT
>-|TRBJ2-3|16|TRBV5-1|TRBD2
CASSTDPAGATDTQYF
TGCGCCAGCAGCACGGACCCAGCGGGGGCTACAGATACGCAGTATTTT
>-|TRBJ2-1|14|TRBV24-1|TRBD2
CATGGVGSYNEQFF
TGTGCCACCGGGGGGGTGGGATCCTACAATGAGCAGTTCTTC
>-|TRBJ1-1|15|TRBV3-1/TRBV3-2|-
CASSQEGRLNTEAFF
TGTGCCAGCAGCCAAGAGGGCAGATTGAACACTGAAGCTTTCTTT
>-|TRBJ2-5|16|TRBV5-1|-
CASRIGLISSQETQYF
TGCGCCAGCAGAATCGGACTGATTTCTTCCCAAGAGACCCAGTACTTC
>-|TRBJ1-3|13|TRBV3-1/TRBV3-2|-
CASSPHGGNTIYF
TGTGCCAGCAGCCCCCATGGGGGGAACACCATATATTTT
>-|TRBJ2-1|12|TRBV6-1|-
CASSEVRGEQFF
TGTGCCAGCAGTGAAGTTAGGGGTGAGCAGTTCTTC
>once|TRBJ1-2|14|TRBV7-2|TRBD1
CASSLGTGYYGYTF
TGTGCCAGCAGCCTCGGGACAGGGTACTATGGCTACACCTTC
>-|TRBJ2-1|12|TRBV3-1/TRBV3-2|-
CASSQRNNEQFF
TGTGCCAGCAGCCAGAGGAACAATGAGCAGTTCTTC
>-|TRBJ2-6|17|TRBV7-9|TRBD1
CASTHGTGMFGANVLTF
TGTGCCAGCACCCACGGGACAGGGATGTTTGGGGCCAACGTCCTGACTTTC
>-|TRBJ2-5|14|TRBV12-1|-
CATVAGKGKETQYF
TGTGCCACCGTAGCGGGGAAGGGAAAAGAGACCCAGTACTTC
>-|TRBJ1-1|13|TRBV29-1|-
CSVGGQGDTEAFF
TGCAGCGTTGGGGGGCAAGGGGACACTGAAGCTTTCTTT
>-|TRBJ1-5|15|TRBV2|-
CASSVSRVGNQPQHF
TGTGCCAGCAGTGTTTCCAGGGTGGGCAATCAGCCCCAGCATTTT
>-|TRBJ1-6|18|TRBV28|TRBD1
CASSLPTGQGSYNSPLHF
TGTGCCAGCAGTTTGCCAACCGGACAGGGCTCCTATAATTCACCCCTCCACTTT
>-|TRBJ2-2|15|TRBV28|-
CASSLAPRGDGELFF
TGTGCCAGCAGTTTAGCTCCCAGGGGCGACGGGGAGCTGTTTTTT
>once|TRBJ2-1|15|TRBV7-7|TRBD2
CASSLNSGGYNEQFF
TGTGCTAGCAGCTTAAACAGCGGGGGTTACAATGAGCAGTTCTTC
>-|TRBJ1-1|14|TRBV6-5|-
CASSYLAAGGRAFF
TGTGCCAGCAGTTACTTGGCGGCAGGAGGGCGTGCTTTCTTT
>-|TRBJ2-7|15|TRBV7-6|-
CASSLDPGSSYEQYF
TGTGCCAGCAGCTTAGATCCGGGGAGCTCCTACGAGCAGTACTTC
>-|TRBJ1-1|14|TRBV11-2|TRBD1
CASSSDDRAAEAFF
TGTGCCAGCAGCTCAGACGACAGGGCTGCTGAAGCTTTCTTT
>-|TRBJ2-1|16|TRBV5-1|TRBD2
CASTTSSGGSYNEQFF
TGCGCCAGCACAACTTCGTCGGGGGGCTCCTACAATGAGCAGTTCTTC
>-|TRBJ2-3|16|TRBV19|TRBD2
CASRETSGGAGDTQYF
TGTGCCAGTAGAGAGACTAGCGGGGGGGCCGGGGATACGCAGTATTTT
>-|TRBJ1-2|14|TRBV5-1|-
CASSGAPSNYGYTF
TGCGCCAGCAGTGGGGCCCCATCTAACTATGGCTACACCTTC
>few|TRBJ2-4|16|TRBV28|-
CASSSQGHVAKNIQYF
TGTGCCAGCAGTTCACAGGGACACGTAGCCAAAAACATTCAGTACTTC
>-|TRBJ2-7|14|TRBV3-1/TRBV3-2|TRBD2
CASSPGTSGYEQYF
TGTGCCAGCAGCCCCGGGACTAGCGGTTACGAGCAGTACTTC